Listed below are T cell receptor beta chains from one sample, sequenced in a study of vaccination and CD4 T cells after COVID-19. No antigen is known for these receptors. Each CDR3 protein gets one entry after TCRdb re-called the PCR reads with MiXCR. Among around 20,000 distinct CDR3 sequences, approximately 46% were seen once, and the ten largest hold 6.3%. The specimen was CD4+ T cells from blood, cultured in vitro, collected before SARS-CoV-2 vaccination. The origin of the receptors is a human donor who had recovered from COVID-19. The CDR3 runs from the conserved cysteine through the conserved F or W.

j_call cdr3_length v_call cdr3_aa
TRBJ2-7 18 TRBV7-9 CASSSRGLAVFDSYEQYF
TRBJ1-6 14 TRBV27 CASSLGRGDSPLHF
TRBJ2-5 13 TRBV27 CASSLQGAETQYF
TRBJ1-6 12 TRBV27 CASSSPPSPLHF
TRBJ1-2 18 TRBV28 CASRPSLGGDKRNYGYTF
TRBJ1-2 17 TRBV5-4 CASSLGGQGAFNYGYTF
TRBJ1-1 11 TRBV20-1 CSANGNTEAFF
TRBJ1-2 15 TRBV19 CASSTWTGSFSGYTF
TRBJ1-6 16 TRBV20-1 CSARGWTGTINSPLHF
TRBJ1-5 15 TRBV6-1 CASSTGTFGNQPQHF
TRBJ1-5 13 TRBV20-1 CSASPGAGQPQHF
TRBJ1-1 14 TRBV12-3/TRBV12-4 CASSFTDARSEAFF
TRBJ1-2 13 TRBV30 CAWSATQGGGYTF
TRBJ2-1 15 TRBV2 CASVGSRNSYNEQFF
TRBJ1-3 14 TRBV7-2 CASSFSAAGNTIYF
TRBJ1-2 13 TRBV19 CASSKGQGPVWTF
TRBJ1-3 13 TRBV20-1 CSADPGVGNTIYF
TRBJ1-2 15 TRBV5-1 CASSMQGQASYGYTF
TRBJ2-5 15 TRBV7-9 CASSRTRGSQETQYF
TRBJ2-1 15 TRBV7-2 CASRRQASSYNEQFF
TRBJ2-7 15 TRBV12-3/TRBV12-4 CASSRGVSSSYEQYF
TRBJ2-3 14 TRBV20-1 CSALLASRIDTQYF
TRBJ2-7 13 TRBV5-1 CASSLSQGTEQYF
TRBJ2-7 15 TRBV12-3/TRBV12-4 CASSLGGQETYEQYF